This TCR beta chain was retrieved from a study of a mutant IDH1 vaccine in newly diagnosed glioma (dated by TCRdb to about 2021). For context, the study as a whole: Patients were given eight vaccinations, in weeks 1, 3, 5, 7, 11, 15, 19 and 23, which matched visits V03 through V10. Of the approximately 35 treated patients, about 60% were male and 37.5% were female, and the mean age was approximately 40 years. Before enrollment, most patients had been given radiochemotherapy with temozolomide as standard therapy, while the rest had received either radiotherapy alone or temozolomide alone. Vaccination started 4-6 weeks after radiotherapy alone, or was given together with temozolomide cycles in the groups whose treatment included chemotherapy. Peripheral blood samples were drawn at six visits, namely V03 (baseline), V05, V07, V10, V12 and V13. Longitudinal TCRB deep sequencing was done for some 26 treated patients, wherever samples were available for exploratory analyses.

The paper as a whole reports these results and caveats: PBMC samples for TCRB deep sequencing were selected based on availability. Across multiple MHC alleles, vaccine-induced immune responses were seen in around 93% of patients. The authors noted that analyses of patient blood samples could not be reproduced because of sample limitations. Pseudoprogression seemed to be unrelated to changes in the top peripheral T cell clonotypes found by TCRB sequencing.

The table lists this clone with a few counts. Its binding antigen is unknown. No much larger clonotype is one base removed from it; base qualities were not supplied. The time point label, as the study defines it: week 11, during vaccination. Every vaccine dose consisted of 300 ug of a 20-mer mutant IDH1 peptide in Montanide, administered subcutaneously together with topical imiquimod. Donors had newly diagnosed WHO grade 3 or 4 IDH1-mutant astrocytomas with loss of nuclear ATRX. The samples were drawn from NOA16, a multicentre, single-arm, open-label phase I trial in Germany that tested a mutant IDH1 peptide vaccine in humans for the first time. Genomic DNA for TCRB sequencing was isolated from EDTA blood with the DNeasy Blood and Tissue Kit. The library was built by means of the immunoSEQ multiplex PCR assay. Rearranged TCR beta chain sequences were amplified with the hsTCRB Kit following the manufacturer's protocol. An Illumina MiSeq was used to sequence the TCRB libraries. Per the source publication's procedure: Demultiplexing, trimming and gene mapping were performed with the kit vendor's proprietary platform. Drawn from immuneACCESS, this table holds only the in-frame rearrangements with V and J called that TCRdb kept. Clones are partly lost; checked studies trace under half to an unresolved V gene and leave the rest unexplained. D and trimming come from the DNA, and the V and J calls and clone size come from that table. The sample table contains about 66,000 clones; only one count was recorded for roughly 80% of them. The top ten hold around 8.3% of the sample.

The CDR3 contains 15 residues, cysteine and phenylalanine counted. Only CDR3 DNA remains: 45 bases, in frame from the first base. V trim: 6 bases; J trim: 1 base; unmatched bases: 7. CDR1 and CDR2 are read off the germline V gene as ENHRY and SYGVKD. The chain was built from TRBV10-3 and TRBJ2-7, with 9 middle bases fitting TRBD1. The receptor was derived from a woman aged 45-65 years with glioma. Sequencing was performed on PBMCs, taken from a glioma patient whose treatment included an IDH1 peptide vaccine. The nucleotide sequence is TGTGCCATCAGACAGCCGGGACAGGGTTCCTACGAGCAGTACTTC. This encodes CAIRQPGQGSYEQYF.